This T cell receptor beta chain was recorded in a study of T-cell memory formation after mild COVID-19. 5'RACE, which relied on constant-segment primers, yielded TCR alpha and TCR beta cDNA libraries carrying sample barcodes and UMIs. TCRdb used MiXCR to reprocess the 5' RACE reads, holding one entry per CDR3 protein. The repertoire has around 300,000 distinct CDR3 sequences, 14% of them found once; the top ten carry around 23%. CDR3 length: 16 amino acids. V lost 1 base and J lost 12; bases outside the gene matches: 16. The germline V gene encodes CDR1 SGHRS and CDR2 YFSETQ. V usage is TRBV5-1 and J usage is TRBJ2-1; the match to TRBD1 covers 7 bases. This TCR derives from a man aged 18 to 35 who had mild COVID-19 (a few samples of this study predate the infection). Cell type and time point are not known. Sequencing was done on a sample of PBMCs or a T cell subset sorted from them (not recorded which). The CDR3 protein is CASSLNRGRASVVQFF. DNA of the CDR3: TGCGCCAGCAGCTTGAACAGGGGACGCGCCTCGGTTGTGCAGTTCTTC.